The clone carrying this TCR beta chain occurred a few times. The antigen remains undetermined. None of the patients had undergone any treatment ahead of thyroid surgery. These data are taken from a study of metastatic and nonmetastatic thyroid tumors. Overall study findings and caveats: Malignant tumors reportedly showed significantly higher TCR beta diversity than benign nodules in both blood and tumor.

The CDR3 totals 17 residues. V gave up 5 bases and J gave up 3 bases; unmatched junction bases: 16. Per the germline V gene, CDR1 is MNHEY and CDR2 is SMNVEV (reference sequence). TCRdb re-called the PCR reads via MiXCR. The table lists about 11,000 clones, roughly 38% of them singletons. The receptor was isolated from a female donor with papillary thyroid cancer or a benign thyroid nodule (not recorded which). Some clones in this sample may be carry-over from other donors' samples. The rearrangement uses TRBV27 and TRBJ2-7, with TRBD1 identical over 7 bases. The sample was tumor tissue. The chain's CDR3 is CASSPEGGQGVFYEQYF. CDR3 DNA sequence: TGTGCCAGCAGTCCCGAGGGTGGGCAGGGGGTCTTCTACGAGCAGTACTTC.